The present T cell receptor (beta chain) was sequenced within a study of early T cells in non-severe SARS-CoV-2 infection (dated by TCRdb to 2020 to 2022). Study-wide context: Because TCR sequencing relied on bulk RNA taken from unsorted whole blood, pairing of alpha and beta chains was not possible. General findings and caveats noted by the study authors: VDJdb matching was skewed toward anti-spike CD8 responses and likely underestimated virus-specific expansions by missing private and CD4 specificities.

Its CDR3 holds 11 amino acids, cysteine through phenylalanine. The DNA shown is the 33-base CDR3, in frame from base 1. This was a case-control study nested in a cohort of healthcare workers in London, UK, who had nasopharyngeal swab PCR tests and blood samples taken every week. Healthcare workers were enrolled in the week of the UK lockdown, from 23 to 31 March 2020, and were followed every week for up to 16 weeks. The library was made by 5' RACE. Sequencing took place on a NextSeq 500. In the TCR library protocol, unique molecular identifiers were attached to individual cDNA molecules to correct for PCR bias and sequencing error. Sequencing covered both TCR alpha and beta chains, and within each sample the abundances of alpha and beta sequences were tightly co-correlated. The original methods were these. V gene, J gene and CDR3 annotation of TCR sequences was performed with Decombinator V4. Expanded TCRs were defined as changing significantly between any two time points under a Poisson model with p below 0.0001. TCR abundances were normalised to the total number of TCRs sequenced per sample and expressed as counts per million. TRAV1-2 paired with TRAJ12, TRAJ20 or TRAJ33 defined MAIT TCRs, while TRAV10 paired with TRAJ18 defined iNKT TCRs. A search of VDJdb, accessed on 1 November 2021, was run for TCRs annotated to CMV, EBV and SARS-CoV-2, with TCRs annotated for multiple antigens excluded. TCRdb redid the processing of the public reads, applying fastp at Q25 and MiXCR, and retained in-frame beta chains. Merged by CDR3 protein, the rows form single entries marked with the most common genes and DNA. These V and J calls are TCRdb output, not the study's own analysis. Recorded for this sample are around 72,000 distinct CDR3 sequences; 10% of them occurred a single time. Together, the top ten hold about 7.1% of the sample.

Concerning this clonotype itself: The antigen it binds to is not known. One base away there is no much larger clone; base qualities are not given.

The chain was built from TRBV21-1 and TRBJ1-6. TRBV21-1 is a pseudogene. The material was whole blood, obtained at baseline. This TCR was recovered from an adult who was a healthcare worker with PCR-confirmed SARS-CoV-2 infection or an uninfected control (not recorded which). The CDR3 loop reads CARRSTEPLHF. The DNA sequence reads TGTGCCAGACGATCGACGGAGCCTCTCCACTTT.